This T cell receptor (beta chain) was obtained from a study of beta chain features in type 1 diabetes. Study-wide points: The naive, central memory and Treg TCRB repertoires showed an apparent similarity that was greater among patients than among healthy donors. Amplification by PCR could prefer shorter templates, with the same effect in patients and controls.

Details on this clone: What it binds is unknown.

Expressed TCRB transcripts were sequenced, since all the RNA that had been isolated was reverse transcribed. This table comes from immunoSEQ multiplex PCR, and its TCRdb copy is limited to in-frame clones, with some not included. The sample contains around 21,000 clones, about 53% of which appear only once. The source is a man aged 18 to 29 in good health. The sample comprised stem cell memory CD4+ T cells from blood.

CDR3 DNA: TGTGCCAGCAGCCCCCAGGCGGGAGCTGGAGATACGCAGTATTTT. This codes for CASSPQAGAGDTQYF. The chain couples TRBV7-3 to TRBJ2-3; 7 nucleotides agree with TRBD2. V dropped 5 bases and J dropped 5; count of bases not matched to a gene: 10. The CDR3 has 15 residues. Germline V CDR1 and CDR2: SGHTA, FQGTGA.